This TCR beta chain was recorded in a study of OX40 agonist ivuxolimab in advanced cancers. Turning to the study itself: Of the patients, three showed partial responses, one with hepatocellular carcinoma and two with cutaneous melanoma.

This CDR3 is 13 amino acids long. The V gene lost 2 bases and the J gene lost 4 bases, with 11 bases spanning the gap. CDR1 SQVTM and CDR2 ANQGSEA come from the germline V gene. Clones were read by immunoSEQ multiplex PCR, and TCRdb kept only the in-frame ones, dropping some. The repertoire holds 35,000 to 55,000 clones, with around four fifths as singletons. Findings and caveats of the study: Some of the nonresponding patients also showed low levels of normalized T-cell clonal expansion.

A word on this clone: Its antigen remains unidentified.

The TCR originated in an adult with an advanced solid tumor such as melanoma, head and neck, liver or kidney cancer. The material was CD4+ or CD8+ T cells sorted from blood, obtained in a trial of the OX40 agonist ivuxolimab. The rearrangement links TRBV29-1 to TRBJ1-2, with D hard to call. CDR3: CSVELQDLYGYTF. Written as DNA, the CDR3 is TGCAGCGTTGAACTTCAGGACCTCTATGGCTACACCTTC. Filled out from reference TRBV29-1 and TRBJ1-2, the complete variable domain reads SAVISQKPSRDICQRGTSLTIQCQVDSQVTMMFWYRQQPGQSLTLIATANQGSEATYESGFVIDKFPISRPNLTFSTLTVSNMSPEDSSIYLCSVELQDLYGYTFGSGTRLTVV.